One sample yielded the 19 T cell receptor beta chains listed below, sequenced in a study of T cell repertoires in cytomegalovirus infection. TCRdb re-derived calls from the reads in MiXCR, one entry per CDR3 protein. Among under 850,000 distinct CDR3 sequences, roughly 35% were seen once, and the ten largest hold 2.8%. Sequencing input: PBMCs. The receptor source for this set is a human donor in good health (CMV status not recorded). Some clones in this sample may be carry-over from other donors' samples.

This clonotype was seen just once. This may arise from a read error, as a much more abundant clone is one base away. The gene calls are TRBV7-2 and TRBJ2-1, with 7 bases aligning to TRBD2. The CDR3 contains 16 residues. Germline V CDR1 and CDR2: SGHTA, FQGNSA. The junction had 12 bases not matched to a gene; V was cut back by 2 bases and J by 8 bases. The CDR3 DNA follows: TGTGCCAGCAGCTTAACGGGAGGCCCGATAGGCTATGAGCAGTTCTTC. It yields the protein CASSLTGGPIGYEQFF. Variable domain in full (rest from reference TRBV7-2 and TRBJ2-1): GAGVSQSPSNKVTEKGKDVELRCDPISGHTALYWYRQSLGQGLEFLIYFQGNSAPDKSGLPSDRFSAERTGGSVSTLTIQRTQQEDSAVYLCASSLTGGPIGYEQFFGPGTRLTVL.

J is TRBJ1-5 and V is TRBV6-1; 7 nucleotides align to TRBD1. With V trimmed by 6 bases and J by 4 bases, 6 bases remained unmatched. The CDR3 has 14 residues. Germline loops: CDR1 MNHNS, CDR2 SASEGT. The DNA of the CDR3 is TGTGCCAGCAGCCCCTCCAGGGGGAATCAGCCCCAGCATTTT. It yields the protein CASSPSRGNQPQHF.

The genes are TRBV5-1 and TRBJ2-4; no clear D. Germline values: CDR1 SGHRS, CDR2 YFSETQ. V lost 0 bases and J lost 10, with 14 bases in between. The CDR3 runs to 14 residues. The CDR3 DNA reads TGCGCCAGCAGCTTGGAGGATTACAAAGGAATTCAGTACTTC. Translation: CASSLEDYKGIQYF. The variable domain in full, with the rest retrieved from reference TRBV5-1 and TRBJ2-4, is KAGVTQTPRYLIKTRGQQVTLSCSPISGHRSVSWYQQTPGQGLQFLFEYFSETQRNKGNFPGRFSGRQFSNSRSEMNVSTLELGDSALYLCASSLEDYKGIQYFGAGTRLSVL.

The table lists this clonotype with a few counts. The rearrangement links TRBV29-1 to TRBJ2-7; 7 nucleotides match TRBD1. The CDR3 sequence is 13 residues long. Germline V lookup: CDR1 SQVTM, CDR2 ANQGSEA. The junction had 8 bases not matched to a gene; V was cut back by 6 bases and J by 3 bases. Here the CDR3 reads CSVHTGANYEQYF. In DNA form, the CDR3 reads TGCAGCGTCCATACAGGGGCAAACTACGAGCAGTACTTC.

This rearrangement joins TRBV10-3 to TRBJ2-3; 11 nucleotides line up with TRBD2. This CDR3 spans 17 amino acids. Germline V gene lookup returns CDR1 ENHRY and CDR2 SYGVKD. V dropped 6 bases and J dropped 2; count of bases not matched to a gene: 10. CDR3: CAIRISGGARDTDTQYF. The DNA of the CDR3 is TGTGCCATCAGGATTAGCGGGGGGGCCCGGGACACAGATACGCAGTATTTT.

This clonotype was detected a few times. The rearrangement links TRBV19 to TRBJ2-3; D unclear. CDR3 length equals 14 residues. Germline V gene data show CDR1 as LNHDA and CDR2 as SQIVND (reference sequence). CDR3 residues: CAAKQRISTDTQYF. CDR3 sequence (DNA): TGTGCTGCTAAACAGAGAATAAGCACAGATACGCAGTATTTT.

The V call is TRBV6-1, the J call TRBJ2-7; D is unclear. The V gene lost 2 bases and the J gene lost 13 bases, with 21 bases spanning the gap. Per germline, CDR1 MNHNS and CDR2 SASEGT. This CDR3 is 14 amino acids long. CDR3 protein: CASSENRARSSVYF. CDR3 nucleotides: TGTGCCAGCAGTGAAAACCGAGCCCGTTCCTCGGTCTACTTC.

This clonotype was seen many times. The gene calls are TRBV28 and TRBJ1-2; 7 nucleotides match TRBD1. This CDR3 spans 14 amino acids. Germline loops: CDR1 MDHEN, CDR2 SYDVKM. The V gene end was trimmed by 3 bases and the J gene end by 4 bases; junction bases not matched to a gene: 5. DNA for the CDR3: TGTGCCAGCAGTTTCAGGGGGGGTGGCTATGGCTACACCTTC. Protein: CASSFRGGGYGYTF.

Ten or more counts support this clonotype. J is TRBJ2-3 and V is TRBV7-6, with TRBD2 matching over 8 bases. The CDR3 is 16 amino acids. Trimming cost V 5 bases and J 2 bases; bases outside gene matches: 9. CDR1 is SGHVS and CDR2 is FNYEAQ in the germline V gene. CDR3 DNA sequence: TGTGCCAGCAGCCCAGAACCGGGGGGGATCACAGATACGCAGTATTTT. It specifies CASSPEPGGITDTQYF. Full variable domain (rest looked up from reference TRBV7-6 and TRBJ2-3): GAGVSQSPRYKVTKRGQDVALRCDPISGHVSLYWYRQALGQGPEFLTYFNYEAQQDKSGLPNDRFSAERPEGSISTLTIQRTEQRDSAMYRCASSPEPGGITDTQYFGPGTRLTVL.

This chain uses TRBV5-4 with TRBJ2-6; D remains ambiguous. Germline V gene sequence: CDR1 SGHNT, CDR2 YYREEE (reference sequence). The CDR3 extends over 15 amino acids. Trimming left V 3 bases short and J 1 base short, with 8 bases between. As DNA, the CDR3 is TGTGCCAGCAGCTCACGCCCTTCTGGGGCCAACGTCCTGACTTTC. This sequence encodes CASSSRPSGANVLTF.

The rearrangement joins TRBV19 to TRBJ2-1, with 15 bases identical to TRBD2. J was trimmed by 7 bases and V by 7 bases; bases with no gene match: 5. CDR3 length: 15 residues. Germline V lookup: CDR1 LNHDA, CDR2 SQIVND (reference sequence). This CDR3 is CASKHGTSGRNEQFF. DNA for the CDR3: TGTGCCAGTAAACACGGGACTAGCGGGAGGAATGAGCAGTTCTTC.

The gene calls are TRBV29-1 and TRBJ1-1, with D perhaps matching TRBD1 (6 bases). CDR3 length: 15 amino acids. Trimming removed 6 bases from V and 12 bases from J, with 29 bases in between. Germline CDR1 SQVTM, CDR2 ANQGSEA. CDR3 DNA: TGCAGCGTCGGATGGCTAGGGGGGGAAGGGTTGAAAACTTTCTTT. Amino acid sequence: CSVGWLGGEGLKTFF.

This clonotype appeared a few times. The rearrangement uses TRBV7-8 and TRBJ2-1; 14 bases line up with TRBD2. V shed 2 bases and J 10 bases; nucleotides not matched to a gene: 10. The germline V gene has CDR1 SGHVS and CDR2 FQNEAQ. CDR3 length: 17 residues. The chain's CDR3 is CASSLRMGLAGEQEQFF. CDR3 nucleotide sequence: TGTGCCAGCAGCTTAAGGATGGGACTAGCGGGAGAACAAGAGCAGTTCTTC. The whole variable domain, filled in from reference TRBV7-8 and TRBJ2-1, reads GAGVSQSPRYKVAKRGQDVALRCDPISGHVSLFWYQQALGQGPEFLTYFQNEAQLDKSGLPSDRFFAERPEGSVSTLKIQRTQQEDSAVYLCASSLRMGLAGEQEQFFGPGTRLTVL.

Here the CDR3 reads CSARGVSGAQETQYF. The CDR3 DNA is TGCAGTGCTAGAGGGGTCTCAGGGGCCCAAGAGACCCAGTACTTC. This chain connects TRBV20-1 to TRBJ2-5; possibly TRBD1 for D (6 bases). CDR3 length equals 15 residues. Germline V CDR1 and CDR2: DFQATT, SNEGSKA (reference sequence). V was shortened by 1 base and J by 1 base, with 13 bases between the two germline ends.

This clonotype was seen a few times. The J gene is TRBJ2-4, the V gene TRBV6-2 or TRBV6-3; TRBD1 agrees at 9 bases. The CDR3 extends over 13 amino acids. The junction had 1 base not matched to a gene; V was cut back by 6 bases and J by 4 bases. Looked up from germline, CDR1 is MNHEY and CDR2 is SVGEGT. Written as DNA, the CDR3 is TGTGCCAGCAGGGGGACAGGGAAAAACATTCAGTACTTC. Translation gives CASRGTGKNIQYF.

This clonotype was seen ten or more times. This chain links TRBV7-2 with TRBJ2-5, with 11 bases matching TRBD2. V was clipped by 5 bases and J by 5 bases; unmatched bases: 4. Germline values: CDR1 SGHTA, CDR2 FQGNSA. The CDR3 has 14 amino acids. CDR3 sequence: CASSASGGTETQYF. The DNA for the CDR3 is TGTGCCAGCAGCGCTAGCGGGGGGACGGAGACCCAGTACTTC.

This clonotype was seen more than once but under ten times. The V gene is TRBV25-1, the J gene TRBJ2-5; D gene uncertain. This CDR3 contains 14 residues. CDR1 is MGHDK, CDR2 SYGVNS, per germline. V gave up 3 bases and J gave up 0 bases, with 8 bases separating them. CDR3 nucleotide sequence: TGTGCCAGCAGTGACCTGACTTACCAAGAGACCCAGTACTTC. Translated: CASSDLTYQETQYF.

The chain uses TRBV28 and TRBJ1-1, with D uncertain. Trimming removed 4 bases at V and 5 bases at J, with 14 bases between. Germline V gene data show CDR1 as MDHEN and CDR2 as SYDVKM. The CDR3 contains 14 residues. CDR3 region: CASSSTHRRTEAFF. DNA of the CDR3: TGTGCCAGCAGTTCGACACATCGTCGGACTGAAGCTTTCTTT.

There are many counts of this clonotype. The V gene is TRBV11-2, the J gene TRBJ1-2; no clear D. Germline V gives CDR1 SGHAT, CDR2 FQNNGV. The CDR3 consists of 13 residues. Trimming cost V 0 bases and J 4 bases, with 6 bases left between them. CDR3 in DNA: TGTGCCAGCAGCTTAGACAGGCCCTATGGCTACACCTTC. It encodes CASSLDRPYGYTF. Supplemented by reference TRBV11-2 and TRBJ1-2, the full variable domain reads EAGVAQSPRYKIIEKRQSVAFWCNPISGHATLYWYQQILGQGPKLLIQFQNNGVVDDSQLPKDRFSAERLKGVDSTLKIQPAKLEDSAVYLCASSLDRPYGYTFGSGTRLTVV.